The 2 T cell receptor beta chains below all came from one sample that was sequenced in a study of technical replicates of blood from several donors. This table comes from immunoSEQ multiplex PCR, and its TCRdb copy is limited to in-frame clones, with some not included. The data contain tens of thousands of clones, 93% of them singletons. Sequenced sample: T cells isolated from PBMCs. The origin of the receptors is a human donor in good health.

The genes are TRBV5-6 and TRBJ2-2; D perhaps matches TRBD2 (7 bases). Germline CDR1 is SGHDT and CDR2 is YYEEEE. Trimming pared 3 bases from V and 1 base from J, leaving 13 bases between. The CDR3 is 16 amino acids. The CDR3 loop is CASSYSGTKNTGELFF. CDR3 DNA sequence: TGTGCCAGCAGCTACAGCGGGACAAAGAACACCGGGGAGCTGTTTTTT.

The chain uses TRBV13 and TRBJ2-2; 10 bases agree with TRBD1. The CDR3 spans 14 residues. The germline CDR1 and CDR2 sequences are PRHDT and FYEKMQ (reference sequence). The V segment lost 4 bases and the J segment 6 bases; nucleotides outside the gene matches: 2. DNA of the CDR3: TGTGCCAGCAGCTCCGACAGGGGGCCCGGGGAGCTGTTTTTT. Translating it yields CASSSDRGPGELFF.